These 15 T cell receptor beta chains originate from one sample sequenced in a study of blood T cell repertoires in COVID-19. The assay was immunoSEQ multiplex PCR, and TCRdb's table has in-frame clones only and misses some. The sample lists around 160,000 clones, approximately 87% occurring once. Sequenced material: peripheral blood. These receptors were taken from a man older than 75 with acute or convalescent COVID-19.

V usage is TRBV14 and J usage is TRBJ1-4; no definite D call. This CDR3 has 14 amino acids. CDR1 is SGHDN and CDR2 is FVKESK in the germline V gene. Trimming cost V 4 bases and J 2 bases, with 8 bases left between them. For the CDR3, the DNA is TGTGCCAGCAGCCCAAGACACACTAATGAAAAACTGTTTTTT. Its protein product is CASSPRHTNEKLFF.

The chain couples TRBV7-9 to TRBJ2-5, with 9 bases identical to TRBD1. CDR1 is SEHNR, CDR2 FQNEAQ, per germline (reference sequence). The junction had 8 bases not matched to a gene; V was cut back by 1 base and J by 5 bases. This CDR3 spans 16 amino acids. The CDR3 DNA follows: TGTGCCAGCAGCTTAGGGACAGGGGTTCTTGGGGAGACCCAGTACTTC. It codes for CASSLGTGVLGETQYF.

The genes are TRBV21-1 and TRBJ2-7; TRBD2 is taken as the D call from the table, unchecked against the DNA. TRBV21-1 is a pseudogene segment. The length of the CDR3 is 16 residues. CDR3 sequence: CASTPHAGTSPNEQYF. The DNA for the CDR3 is TGTGCCAGCACCCCCCACGCAGGGACTAGCCCCAACGAGCAGTACTTC.

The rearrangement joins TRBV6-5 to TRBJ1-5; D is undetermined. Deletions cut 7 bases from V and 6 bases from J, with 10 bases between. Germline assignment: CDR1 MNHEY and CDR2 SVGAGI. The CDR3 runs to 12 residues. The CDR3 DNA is TGTGCCAGCACCTGGGGAGGTCAGCCCCAGCATTTT. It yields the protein CASTWGGQPQHF.

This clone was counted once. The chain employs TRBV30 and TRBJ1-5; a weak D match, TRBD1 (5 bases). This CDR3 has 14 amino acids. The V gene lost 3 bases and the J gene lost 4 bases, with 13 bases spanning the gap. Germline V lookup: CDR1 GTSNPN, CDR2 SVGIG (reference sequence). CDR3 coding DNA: TGTGCCTGGAGCGACGGACACTTTAATCAGCCCCAGCATTTT. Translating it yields CAWSDGHFNQPQHF.

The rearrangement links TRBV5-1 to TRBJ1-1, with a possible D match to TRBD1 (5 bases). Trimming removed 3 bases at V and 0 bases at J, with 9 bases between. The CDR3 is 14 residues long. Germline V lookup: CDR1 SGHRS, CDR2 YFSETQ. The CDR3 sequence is CASSWGGLNTEAFF. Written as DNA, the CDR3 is TGCGCCAGCAGCTGGGGGGGACTGAACACTGAAGCTTTCTTT.

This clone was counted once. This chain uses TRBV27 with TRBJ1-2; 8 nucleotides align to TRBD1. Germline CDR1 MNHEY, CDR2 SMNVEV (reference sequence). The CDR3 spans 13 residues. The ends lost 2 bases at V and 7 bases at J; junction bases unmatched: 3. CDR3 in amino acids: CASSLAGGSGYTF. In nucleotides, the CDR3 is TGTGCCAGCAGTTTAGCAGGGGGCTCTGGCTACACCTTC.

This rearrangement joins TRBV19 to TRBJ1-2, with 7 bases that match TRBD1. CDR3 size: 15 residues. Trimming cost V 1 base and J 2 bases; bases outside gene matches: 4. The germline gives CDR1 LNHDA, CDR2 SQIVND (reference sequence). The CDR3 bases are TGTGCCAGTAGTATAGGACGGACAGGAAACTATGGCTACACCTTC. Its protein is CASSIGRTGNYGYTF.

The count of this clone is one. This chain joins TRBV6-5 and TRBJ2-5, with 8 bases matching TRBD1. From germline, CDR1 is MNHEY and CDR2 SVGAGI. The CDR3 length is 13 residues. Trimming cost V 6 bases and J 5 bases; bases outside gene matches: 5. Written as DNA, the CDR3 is TGTGCCAGCAGGGGACAGGTAGAGGAGACCCAGTACTTC. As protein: CASRGQVEETQYF.

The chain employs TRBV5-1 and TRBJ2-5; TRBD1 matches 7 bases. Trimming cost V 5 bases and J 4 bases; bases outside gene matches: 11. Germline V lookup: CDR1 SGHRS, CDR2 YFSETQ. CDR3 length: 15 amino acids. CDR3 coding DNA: TGCGCCAGCAGAGTGCTACCCTACAGGGGAGAGACCCAGTACTTC. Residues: CASRVLPYRGETQYF.

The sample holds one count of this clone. The CDR3 loop reads CASSQDATGSGEQYF. CDR3 nucleotide sequence: TGTGCCAGCAGCCAAGATGCGACAGGGTCAGGCGAGCAGTACTTC. This chain links TRBV3-1 (or the pseudogene TRBV3-2) with TRBJ2-7; 7 positions agree with TRBD1. The ends lost 0 bases at V and 6 bases at J; junction bases unmatched: 8. The CDR3 extends over 15 amino acids. The germline V gene has CDR1 LGHDT and CDR2 YNNKEL (reference sequence).

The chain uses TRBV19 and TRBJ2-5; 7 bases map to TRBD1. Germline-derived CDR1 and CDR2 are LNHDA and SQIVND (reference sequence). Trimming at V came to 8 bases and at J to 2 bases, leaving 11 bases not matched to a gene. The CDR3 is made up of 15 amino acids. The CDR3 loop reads CASRGLQGDQETQYF. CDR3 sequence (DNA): TGTGCCAGTCGTGGATTGCAGGGGGATCAAGAGACCCAGTACTTC.

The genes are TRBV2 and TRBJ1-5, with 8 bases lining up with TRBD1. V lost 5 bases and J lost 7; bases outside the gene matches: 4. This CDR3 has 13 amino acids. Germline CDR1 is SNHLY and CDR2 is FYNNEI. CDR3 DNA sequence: TGTGCCAGCAGTCTGGACAGGGCCCAGCCCCAGCATTTT. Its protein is CASSLDRAQPQHF.

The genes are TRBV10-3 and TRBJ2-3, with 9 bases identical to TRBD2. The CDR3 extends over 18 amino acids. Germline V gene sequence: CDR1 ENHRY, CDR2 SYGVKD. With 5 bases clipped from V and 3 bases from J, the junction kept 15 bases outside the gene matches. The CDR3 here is CAISREGAAGGRTDTQYF. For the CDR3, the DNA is TGTGCCATCAGTCGAGAAGGGGCCGCGGGGGGGAGGACAGATACGCAGTATTTT.

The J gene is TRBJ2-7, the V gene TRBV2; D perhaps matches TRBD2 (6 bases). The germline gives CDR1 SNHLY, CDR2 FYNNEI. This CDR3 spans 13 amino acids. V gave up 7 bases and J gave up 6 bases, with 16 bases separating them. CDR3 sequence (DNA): TGTGCCAGCATGGTCGCCGAGGAGGGCGAGCAGTACTTC. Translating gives CASMVAEEGEQYF. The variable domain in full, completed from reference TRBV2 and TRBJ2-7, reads EPEVTQTPSHQVTQMGQEVILRCVPISNHLYFYWYRQILGQKVEFLVSFYNNEISEKSEIFDDQFSVERPDGSNFTLKIRSTKLEDSAMYFCASMVAEEGEQYFGPGTRLTVT.